The source of this T cell receptor beta chain is a study of CD8 T cells in ankylosing spondylitis. This clonotype came up a few times. Its antigen is still unknown. Study-wide points: Disease-linked clones, CD8+, were relatively rare in peripheral blood. Clones linked to disease were reported to show significant enrichment in matched ankylosing spondylitis synovial fluid. What seemed typical of ankylosing spondylitis blood was a TCR beta motif built from 8 or 9 highly homologous variants.

This CDR3 has 15 amino acids. V was pared by 3 bases and J by 6 bases, with 14 bases between. Germline V gene sequence: CDR1 SGHTA, CDR2 FQGNSA. As the method for making TCR beta libraries, quantitative 5'-RACE with molecular barcodes was used. TCRdb reprocessed the 5' RACE reads with MiXCR, giving one entry per CDR3 protein. The data hold 750,000 to 850,000 distinct CDR3 sequences, with around 11% observed a single time. This chain connects TRBV7-2 to TRBJ1-4; D unresolved. Sequencing used blood, either unsorted or a sorted T cell fraction (not recorded which). The TCR was taken from a male donor with ankylosing spondylitis. The CDR3 bases are TGTGCCAGCAGCTTTACGGGAGGCTCGGATGAAAAACTGTTTTTT. Encoded protein: CASSFTGGSDEKLFF.